This TCR beta chain is from a study of shared clonotypes between healthy human individuals. Germline V gene sequence: CDR1 MDHEN, CDR2 SYDVKM. The CDR3 consists of 15 residues. V was cut by 9 bases and J by 0 bases, with 15 bases left in between. Deep-level settings were used for running the assay. The authors split each subset's genomic DNA evenly across several immunoSEQ plates. Generated by immunoSEQ multiplex PCR, the TCRdb table keeps only in-frame clones and is missing some. The sample records approximately 480,000 clones, 60% to 80% being singletons. J is TRBJ1-5 and V is TRBV28; D call uncertain. The receptor was isolated from a woman aged 40-49 years in good health. Some clones in this sample may be carry-over from other donors' samples. Source material: PBMCs. DNA of the CDR3: TGTGCCAGTCATTTTAGAATATTTAGCAATCAGCCCCAGCATTTT. Protein sequence: CASHFRIFSNQPQHF.